The 22 T cell receptor beta chains presented below share a single source sample, sequenced in a study of post-analysis software for immune sequencing data. Study-wide results and caveats: Five or six TRBV segments were significantly more frequent in patients than in controls. TRBV5-6, TRBV5-1 and TRBV20-1 were among these segments.

Sequencing libraries made from TCR beta cDNA carried unique molecular identifiers. Each CDR3 protein is one row after TCRdb ran MiXCR on the PCR reads. The table shows around 400,000 distinct CDR3 sequences, with roughly 40% occurring only once. Their target antigens are unknown. The sample taken for sequencing was blood. The receptors were gathered from a girl aged 2 to 9 with multiple sclerosis.

This clonotype has only a few counts. The chain joins TRBV20-1 to TRBJ2-1, with TRBD2 matching over 7 bases. Germline-derived CDR1 and CDR2 are DFQATT and SNEGSKA (reference sequence). After removal of 3 bases from V and 5 bases from J, the junction contained 7 bases not matched to a gene. CDR3 length equals 14 residues. The DNA for the CDR3 is TGCAGTGCTAGGGGCCTAGCGGCTAACAATGAGCAGTTCTTC. This translates into CSARGLAANNEQFF.

This chain links TRBV7-9 with TRBJ2-5; possible D gene TRBD2, 6 bases. Gene TRBJ2-7 matches the end of the DNA better, so the J call may be wrong. The germline gives CDR1 SEHNR, CDR2 FQNEAQ (reference sequence). The CDR3 has 12 residues. CDR3 coding DNA: TGTGCCAGCAGCCCGACTAGTAACGAGCAGTACTTC. It specifies CASSPTSNEQYF.

The chain employs TRBV27 and TRBJ2-7, with 7 bases identical to TRBD1. CDR3 length equals 14 residues. Germline loops: CDR1 MNHEY, CDR2 SMNVEV (reference sequence). V lost 2 bases, J lost 6 bases, and 7 bases stayed unmatched. The CDR3 spells CASSLVQGVSEQYF. In nucleotides, the CDR3 is TGTGCCAGCAGTTTAGTCCAGGGGGTAAGCGAGCAGTACTTC.

This clonotype was counted only a few times. The chain carries TRBV6-5 and TRBJ1-2, with TRBD1 as a possible D gene (5 bases). Germline V gene sequence: CDR1 MNHEY, CDR2 SVGAGI. This CDR3 comprises 15 residues. V lost 0 bases and J 5 bases, leaving 13 bases between the germline ends. The DNA of the CDR3 is TGTGCCAGCAGTTACTCGCTTTTAAAGGGGTATGGCTACACCTTC. This sequence encodes CASSYSLLKGYGYTF.

Only a few counts were recorded for this clonotype. One junction end disagrees with the germline gene, perhaps due to a read error. The CDR3 sequence is CASSVRGQGINQPRHF. The CDR3 DNA reads TGTGCCAGCAGCGTCCGGGGACAGGGGATCAATCAGCCCCGGCATTTT. The chain joins TRBV9 to TRBJ1-5; 10 bases are shared with TRBD1. CDR1 is SGDLS, CDR2 YYNGEE, per germline. There are 16 residues in the CDR3.

This clonotype was detected a few times. V gene TRBV6-5 combines with J gene TRBJ2-7, with D tentatively TRBD1 (6 bases). Trimming cost V 4 bases and J 4 bases, with 11 bases left between them. There are 13 residues in the CDR3. Germline V gene sequence: CDR1 MNHEY, CDR2 SVGAGI. The CDR3 region is CASSLLQGYEQYF. In DNA form, the CDR3 reads TGTGCCAGCAGTTTGTTACAGGGATACGAGCAGTACTTC.

This clonotype occurred a few times. V and J are TRBV6-6 and TRBJ1-2; D is undetermined. Germline V gene sequence: CDR1 MNHNY, CDR2 SVGAGI (reference sequence). This CDR3 has 13 residues. V shed 7 bases and J shed 8 bases, with 17 bases lying between them. The CDR3 region is CASISSPLRGYTF. In DNA, the CDR3 is TGTGCCAGCATTTCCTCACCTCTCAGGGGCTACACCTTC.

This clonotype was counted a few times. The chain has TRBV15 and TRBJ2-5; TRBD2 matches 8 bases. The CDR3 covers 16 residues. Germline V CDR1 and CDR2: LNHNV, YYDKDF (reference sequence). Trimming at V came to 0 bases and at J to 4 bases, leaving 7 bases not matched to a gene. CDR3 nucleotides: TGTGCCACCAGCAGAGATATACCGGGAGGGGGAGAGACCCAGTACTTC. Amino acids: CATSRDIPGGGETQYF.

The V and J genes are TRBV7-9 and TRBJ1-5; D gene uncertain. The V gene's germline CDR1 is SEHNR and CDR2 FQNEAQ (reference sequence). V was clipped by 5 bases and J by 2 bases, with 13 bases between them. The CDR3 consists of 15 residues. CDR3 nucleotide sequence: TGTGCCAGCAGCCACGGCCAGGTGGGCAATCAGCCCCAGCATTTT. Amino acids: CASSHGQVGNQPQHF. The full variable domain, rest sourced from reference TRBV7-9 and TRBJ1-5, is DTGVSQNPRHKITKRGQNVTFRCDPISEHNRLYWYRQTLGQGPEFLTYFQNEAQLEKSRLLSDRFSAERPKGSFSTLEIQRTEQGDSAMYLCASSHGQVGNQPQHFGDGTRLSIL.

The chain carries TRBV5-1 and TRBJ2-3; 10 bases are shared with TRBD2. CDR1 is SGHRS, CDR2 YFSETQ, per germline. CDR3 length: 17 residues. The trim removed 4 bases at V and 2 bases at J, leaving 10 bases unmatched. CDR3 in DNA: TGCGCCAGCAGCGGGCGGACTAGCGGTCGTTTCACAGATACGCAGTATTTT. As protein: CASSGRTSGRFTDTQYF.

This clonotype has a handful of counts. V and J are TRBV7-2 and TRBJ2-7; a weak D match, TRBD2 (6 bases). Germline-derived CDR1 and CDR2 are SGHTA and FQGNSA. The V and J ends lost 4 bases and 2 bases respectively, with 12 bases between them. The CDR3 length is 14 residues. The CDR3 is CASSSRDSPYEQYF. DNA of the CDR3: TGTGCCAGCAGCTCCCGGGACTCGCCCTACGAGCAGTACTTC. Filled out from reference TRBV7-2 and TRBJ2-7, the complete variable domain reads GAGVSQSPSNKVTEKGKDVELRCDPISGHTALYWYRQSLGQGLEFLIYFQGNSAPDKSGLPSDRFSAERTGGSVSTLTIQRTQQEDSAVYLCASSSRDSPYEQYFGPGTRLTVT.

This sequence joins TRBV20-1 and TRBJ2-5; the D gene is possibly TRBD2 (5 bases). V was clipped by 0 bases and J by 0 bases, with 8 bases between them. The CDR3 extends over 14 amino acids. CDR1 and CDR2 from the germline V gene are DFQATT and SNEGSKA (reference sequence). This chain's CDR3 is CSARDSGNQETQYF. In DNA, the CDR3 is TGCAGTGCTAGAGATTCCGGGAACCAAGAGACCCAGTACTTC.

The rearrangement uses TRBV12-5 and TRBJ1-5, with D possibly being TRBD1 (5 bases). V lost 2 bases to trimming and J lost 3 bases, with 11 bases between them. The CDR3 is 15 residues long. Germline V gene lookup returns CDR1 LGHNT and CDR2 FRNRAP. The chain's CDR3 is CASGLPPGFNQPQHF. The CDR3 nucleotides are TGTGCTAGTGGTTTGCCGCCAGGGTTCAATCAGCCCCAGCATTTT.

About this clonotype: An end of the junction differs from the germline gene, which may be a read error. The chain joins TRBV12-3 or TRBV12-4 to TRBJ2-3, with D possibly TRBD1 on 6 matching bases. The length of the CDR3 is 15 residues. The DNA for the CDR3 is TGTGCCAGCAGCACTGCTGGAATTTGGACAGATACGGAGTATTTT. It codes for CASSTAGIWTDTEYF.

The table lists this clonotype with a few counts. The V and J genes are TRBV28 and TRBJ2-5; 7 nucleotides align to TRBD1. The DNA end is more similar to TRBJ2-7, so the J call may be wrong. The CDR3 loop spans 14 amino acids. Germline loops: CDR1 MDHEN, CDR2 SYDVKM. The CDR3 is CASIKTGIGYEQYF. The CDR3 coding sequence is TGTGCCAGCATAAAGACAGGGATAGGCTACGAGCAGTACTTC.

This clonotype has a single count. The chain recombines TRBV5-1 with TRBJ2-7; TRBD2 agrees at 10 bases. CDR1 and CDR2 (germline): SGHRS, YFSETQ. This CDR3 region has 15 residues. J was trimmed by 7 bases and V by 2 bases; bases with no gene match: 9. CDR3 loop: CASSFGSGGNDEQYF. The CDR3 region has the DNA TGCGCCAGCAGCTTCGGTAGCGGGGGGAACGATGAGCAGTACTTC.

V and J are TRBV12-3 or TRBV12-4 and TRBJ2-4; D may match TRBD1 or TRBD2 (5 bases each). The CDR3 length is 13 residues. The V and J ends lost 3 bases and 7 bases respectively, with 10 bases between them. The CDR3 bases are TGTGCCAGCAGTTTTGGGGGACGTAACATTCAGTACTTC. Translated: CASSFGGRNIQYF.

The chain couples TRBV24-1 to TRBJ1-5, with D uncertain. The CDR3 is made up of 11 amino acids. Trimming took off 4 bases at V and 6 bases at J, with 3 bases between the two ends. In germline, CDR1 is KGHDR, CDR2 SFDVKD. The CDR3 loop is CATSEGQPQHF. The CDR3, as DNA: TGTGCCACCAGTGAGGGTCAGCCCCAGCATTTT.

Comments on this clonotype: At one end the junction does not follow the germline gene, possibly because of a read error. The rearrangement joins TRBV12-5 to TRBJ1-5, with a tentative D call TRBD1 (5 bases). The CDR3 runs to 14 residues. Germline V CDR1 and CDR2: LGHNT, FRNRAP. The CDR3 is CASGGTPSNQPQHF. The CDR3, as DNA: TGCGCTAGTGGTGGGACCCCTAGCAATCAGCCCCAGCATTTT.

In this sample, this clonotype turned up a few times. V gene TRBV5-1 combines with J gene TRBJ2-5; D is undetermined. CDR3 length equals 14 residues. V was cut by 0 bases and J by 2 bases, with 8 bases left in between. CDR1 and CDR2 (germline): SGHRS, YFSETQ. The CDR3 loop is CASSLAAIQETQYF. The CDR3 DNA reads as TGCGCCAGCAGCTTGGCGGCGATACAAGAGACCCAGTACTTC. Full variable domain (remainder filled in from reference TRBV5-1 and TRBJ2-5): KAGVTQTPRYLIKTRGQQVTLSCSPISGHRSVSWYQQTPGQGLQFLFEYFSETQRNKGNFPGRFSGRQFSNSRSEMNVSTLELGDSALYLCASSLAAIQETQYFGPGTRLLVL.

This clonotype was found a few times. This chain uses TRBV4-1 with TRBJ2-1; no definite D call. There are 12 residues in the CDR3. Trimming shortened V by 5 bases and J by 5 bases, and 7 bases separated the two germline ends. Germline V CDR1 and CDR2: MGHRA, YSYEKL. The CDR3 DNA reads as TGCGCCAGCAGCGCGGACCACAATGAGCAGTTCTTC. Its translation: CASSADHNEQFF.

This clonotype has a handful of counts. The rearrangement joins TRBV27 to TRBJ1-2; D is uncertain. With 2 bases removed from V and 0 bases from J, the gap between germline ends came to 7 bases. Per the germline V gene, CDR1 is MNHEY and CDR2 is SMNVEV (reference sequence). The CDR3 loop spans 14 amino acids. In DNA, the CDR3 is TGTGCCAGCAGTTTACCCACCTCTAACTATGGCTACACCTTC. It yields the protein CASSLPTSNYGYTF.